Listed below are T cell receptor beta chains from one sample, sequenced in a study of blood T cell repertoires in COVID-19. Clones were read by immunoSEQ multiplex PCR, and TCRdb kept only the in-frame ones, dropping some. The data contain 200,000 to 300,000 clones, roughly 80% of them seen just once; the ten biggest clones take up 5% to 7%. Specimen: peripheral blood. Receptor source: a woman in her sixties with active or convalescent COVID-19. Both conserved end residues are part of each CDR3. The D gene is left open where the match is weak. Some rows mark clone size as missing; the rest say once, few, many or name a class of expanded clone.

D	V	size	J	CDR3	DNA
-	TRBV28	-	TRBJ1-3	CASSSGSQVTIYF	TGTGCCAGCAGTTCAGGGTCCCAAGTCACCATATATTTT
-	TRBV30	-	TRBJ1-1	CAWGEGVSAEAFF	TGTGCCTGGGGGGAGGGCGTCTCGGCTGAAGCTTTCTTT
-	TRBV21-1	-	TRBJ2-4	CAPQGKLAKNIQYF	TGTGCCCCCCAGGGTAAACTAGCCAAAAACATTCAGTACTTC
TRBD1	TRBV7-6	-	TRBJ2-2	CASSLKGLTGTGELFF	TGTGCCAGCAGCTTAAAGGGCTTGACAGGGACCGGGGAGCTGTTTTTT
-	TRBV18	-	TRBJ1-4	CASGRETNEKLFF	TGTGCCAGCGGCCGGGAGACTAATGAAAAACTGTTTTTT
TRBD2	TRBV24-1	-	TRBJ2-7	CATTRGGPYEQYF	TGTGCCACCACCCGGGGAGGGCCATACGAGCAGTACTTC
-	TRBV19	-	TRBJ1-3	CASGLMGGSGNTIYF	TGTGCCAGTGGCCTGATGGGGGGCTCTGGAAACACCATATATTTT
-	TRBV19	-	TRBJ2-1	CASSKGGETYNEQFF	TGTGCCAGTAGTAAGGGCGGGGAGACCTACAATGAGCAGTTCTTC
TRBD1	TRBV6-1	-	TRBJ2-7	CASSDDPGTGAGEQYF	TGTGCCAGCAGTGATGACCCCGGGACAGGGGCGGGCGAGCAGTACTTC
TRBD2	TRBV19	-	TRBJ2-2	CASTPWLADLNTGELFF	TGTGCCAGTACGCCCTGGCTAGCGGATCTGAACACCGGGGAGCTGTTTTTT
TRBD2	TRBV27	-	TRBJ2-1	CASSSQAGGGGEQFF	TGTGCCAGCAGTTCACAAGCGGGAGGAGGCGGTGAGCAGTTCTTC
-	TRBV4-1	-	TRBJ2-1	CASSQEMGADEQFF	TGCGCCAGCAGCCAAGAGATGGGGGCCGATGAGCAGTTCTTC
-	TRBV5-1	-	TRBJ1-1	CASSLAPLGQEAFF	TGCGCCAGCAGCTTGGCCCCCCTCGGACAGGAAGCTTTCTTT
TRBD1	TRBV10-2	-	TRBJ2-1	CASTPDRGGNNEQFF	TGCGCCAGCACCCCGGACAGGGGAGGCAACAATGAGCAGTTCTTC
TRBD2	TRBV15	-	TRBJ2-3	CATSRAPLGAGVSDTQYF	TGTGCCACCAGCAGAGCTCCCCTCGGAGCGGGAGTTTCAGATACGCAGTATTTT
TRBD1	TRBV28	-	TRBJ2-3	CASRLQGEGTDTQYF	TGTGCCAGCAGACTACAGGGGGAGGGCACAGATACGCAGTATTTT
-	TRBV24-1	-	TRBJ1-2	CATSDLLGDGYTF	TGTGCCACCAGTGATTTGCTAGGGGATGGCTACACCTTC
TRBD1	TRBV4-1	-	TRBJ1-5	CASSSRPQGVSNQPQHF	TGCGCCAGCAGCTCGCGGCCCCAGGGGGTTAGCAATCAGCCCCAGCATTTT
-	TRBV5-6	-	TRBJ2-3	CASSSRRTQYF	TGTGCCAGCAGCTCTCGTCGTACGCAGTATTTT
TRBD2	TRBV5-1	-	TRBJ2-3	CASSRTGTSGGDTQYF	TGCGCCAGCAGCAGAACCGGGACTAGCGGGGGAGATACGCAGTATTTT
TRBD1	TRBV25-1	-	TRBJ2-5	CASSVDRGREETQYF	TGTGCCAGCAGTGTAGACAGGGGGCGCGAAGAGACCCAGTACTTC
-	TRBV3-1/TRBV3-2	-	TRBJ2-1	CASSQELSSYNEQFF	TGTGCCAGCAGCCAAGAGTTGAGCTCCTACAATGAGCAGTTCTTC
TRBD2	TRBV27	-	TRBJ2-1	CASSGASGAYNEQFF	TGTGCCAGCAGTGGAGCTAGCGGAGCTTACAATGAGCAGTTCTTC
TRBD1	TRBV7-2	-	TRBJ1-5	CASSLGTGIHQPQHF	TGTGCCAGCAGCTTAGGGACAGGGATTCATCAGCCCCAGCATTTT
TRBD2	TRBV12-3/TRBV12-4	-	TRBJ2-1	CASSLTRLAAFF	TGTGCCAGCAGTTTAACTAGACTAGCGGCATTCTTC
-	TRBV6-5	-	TRBJ2-1	CASSTPGGSEQFF	TGTGCCAGCAGCACCCCTGGGGGGTCGGAGCAGTTCTTC
TRBD1	TRBV2	-	TRBJ1-2	CASSAQGPSGYTF	TGTGCCAGCAGCGCACAGGGGCCGAGTGGCTACACCTTC
-	TRBV5-6	-	TRBJ2-2	CASSLVSGRTTGELFF	TGTGCCAGCAGCTTGGTTTCCGGACGGACAACCGGGGAGCTGTTTTTT
-	TRBV27	-	TRBJ2-7	CASSFGAGEQYF	TGTGCCAGCAGTTTTGGTGCAGGGGAGCAGTACTTC
TRBD1	TRBV6-6	-	TRBJ1-6	CASSRGTGLNSPLHF	TGTGCCAGCAGTCGCGGGACAGGACTAAATTCACCCCTCCACTTT
-	TRBV28	-	TRBJ2-1	CASSPEGGGLNEQFF	TGTGCCAGCAGTCCAGAGGGGGGGGGCCTGAATGAGCAGTTCTTC
TRBD2	TRBV6-5	-	TRBJ2-2	CAAGGDGGNTGELFF	TGTGCCGCGGGGGGGGACGGGGGTAACACCGGGGAGCTGTTTTTT
TRBD2	TRBV9	-	TRBJ2-5	CASSVRWEGETQYF	TGTGCCAGCAGCGTACGGTGGGAGGGAGAGACCCAGTACTTC
-	TRBV28	-	TRBJ1-1	CASSWGPMNTEAFF	TGTGCCAGCAGTTGGGGCCCCATGAACACTGAAGCTTTCTTT
TRBD1	TRBV5-1	-	TRBJ2-6	CASSWKTGGGSHGANVLTF	TGCGCCAGCAGCTGGAAGACAGGGGGTGGGTCTCATGGGGCCAACGTCCTGACTTTC
TRBD1	TRBV9	-	TRBJ1-2	CASSVHRGGYTF	TGTGCCAGCAGCGTTCACAGGGGCGGCTACACCTTC
TRBD1	TRBV3-1/TRBV3-2	-	TRBJ1-4	CASSRSRQGADEKLFF	TGTGCCAGCAGCCGATCGCGCCAGGGGGCGGATGAAAAACTGTTTTTT
TRBD1	TRBV19	-	TRBJ1-2	CASHLTGVQKGYTF	TGTGCCAGCCATTTGACAGGGGTGCAAAAGGGCTACACCTTC
TRBD1	TRBV11-3	-	TRBJ1-3	CASSSGTGASSGNTIYF	TGTGCCAGCAGCTCCGGGACAGGGGCCAGCTCTGGAAACACCATATATTTT
-	TRBV11-2	-	TRBJ2-2	CATKGVRNTGELFF	TGTGCCACCAAGGGGGTTAGGAACACCGGGGAGCTGTTTTTT
TRBD2	TRBV27	few	TRBJ2-7	CASTGLAGLEQYF	TGTGCCAGCACAGGACTAGCGGGTTTGGAGCAGTACTTC
TRBD1	TRBV29-1	-	TRBJ2-7	CSVERGQGRYEQYF	TGCAGCGTTGAGCGAGGACAGGGGCGCTACGAGCAGTACTTC
TRBD1	TRBV5-5	-	TRBJ1-1	CASSQPDDRGPITEAFF	TGTGCCAGCAGCCAGCCAGATGACAGGGGGCCGATCACTGAAGCTTTCTTT
-	TRBV19	-	TRBJ2-3	CASRHTDTQYF	TGTGCCAGCAGGCACACAGATACGCAGTATTTT
TRBD1	TRBV6-7	-	TRBJ1-2	CASSYTRGRGYGYTF	TGTGCCAGCAGTTATACCAGGGGGCGCGGCTATGGCTACACCTTC
TRBD1	TRBV19	-	TRBJ1-2	CASGQGNYGYTF	TGTGCCAGTGGACAGGGGAACTATGGCTACACCTTC
-	TRBV6-5	-	TRBJ1-1	CASSRRGTEAFF	TGTGCCAGCAGTCGCCGGGGGACTGAAGCTTTCTTT